This T cell receptor beta chain was identified in a study of T cell responses to AZD1222 COVID-19 vaccine. Study-wide points: Close to half of spike-specific TCRs reportedly recognize unmutated variant regions. Most donors were white British and more were female, and clonal diversity was possibly underestimated.

Clones were read by immunoSEQ multiplex PCR, and TCRdb kept only the in-frame ones, dropping some. This repertoire shows over 100,000 clones, 80% to 90% found once; its top ten account for roughly 2.4%. To note about this clone: Antigen unknown.

The CDR3 is 12 residues long. This material consisted of peripheral blood, taken on day 0 of AZD1222 vaccination. The clonotype originates from an adult in good health. The chain is built from TRBV21-1 and TRBJ1-2. TRBV21-1 is listed as a pseudogene. CDR3 in amino acids: CASRPPGYGYTF. The CDR3 DNA reads TGTGCCAGCAGACCCCCCGGCTATGGCTACACCTTC.